The 23 T cell receptor beta chains reported below all come from one sample, sequenced in a study of T-cell reconstitution after alpha-beta-depleted transplantation in children. Unique molecular identifiers were incorporated during preparation of the TCRbeta library. MiXCR was run by TCRdb on the PCR reads, yielding one entry per CDR3 protein. This table holds roughly 490,000 distinct CDR3 sequences, approximately 10% found once. Specimen: PBMCs, mostly from graft donor cells, collected 180 days after TCRalphabeta/CD19-depleted stem cell transplant. These receptors were taken from a female patient aged 2 to 10 who had a stem cell transplant for aplastic anemia, so the T cells may come from the graft donor.

This sequence joins TRBV7-6 and TRBJ1-3; the D is unclear. This CDR3 is 15 amino acids long. Germline lookup yields CDR1 SGHVS and CDR2 FNYEAQ. V was shortened by 4 bases and J by 0 bases, with 10 bases between the two germline ends. The CDR3 reads CASSSLPGSGNTIYF. The CDR3 bases are TGTGCCAGCAGCTCCCTACCCGGCTCTGGAAACACCATATATTTT. Filled out from reference TRBV7-6 and TRBJ1-3, the complete variable domain reads GAGVSQSPRYKVTKRGQDVALRCDPISGHVSLYWYRQALGQGPEFLTYFNYEAQQDKSGLPNDRFSAERPEGSISTLTIQRTEQRDSAMYRCASSSLPGSGNTIYFGEGSWLTVV.

This clonotype was seen only a few times. The CDR3 DNA sequence: TGCAGTGCTAGGGGGGACACCAATTCACCCCTCCACTTT. Translation: CSARGDTNSPLHF. The chain combines TRBV20-1 with TRBJ1-6; TRBD1 might be the D (6 bases). V lost 3 bases and J 7 bases, leaving 10 bases between the germline ends. Germline-derived CDR1 and CDR2 are DFQATT and SNEGSKA (reference sequence). The CDR3 sequence is 13 residues long.

The chain combines TRBV12-3 or TRBV12-4 with TRBJ2-3; D not resolved. With 6 bases removed from V and 1 base from J, the gap between germline ends came to 14 bases. CDR3 size: 15 residues. CDR3 in DNA: TGTGCCAGCAGCCCGGAGTATGGGGGCACAGATACGCAGTATTTT. It specifies CASSPEYGGTDTQYF.

This chain connects TRBV5-1 to TRBJ2-1; TRBD1 agrees at 7 bases. The junction had 0 bases not matched to a gene; V was cut back by 0 bases and J by 12 bases. Germline CDR1 and CDR2: SGHRS and YFSETQ. This CDR3 contains 11 residues. The DNA of the CDR3 is TGCGCCAGCAGCTTGGGGGACAGGCAGTTCTTC. This gives the protein CASSLGDRQFF.

The rearrangement links TRBV4-3 to TRBJ2-5, with a tentative D call TRBD2 (5 bases). The germline CDR1 and CDR2 sequences are LGHNA and YSLEER. Trimming took off 0 bases at V and 3 bases at J, with 14 bases between the two ends. The CDR3 sequence is 16 residues long. For the CDR3, the DNA is TGCGCCAGCAGCCAAGATATCACGGGGAGAAAAGAGACCCAGTACTTC. It translates to CASSQDITGRKETQYF.

This clonotype has just a few counts. The chain employs TRBV12-3 or TRBV12-4 and TRBJ2-7; D possibly uses TRBD1 or TRBD2 (6 bases each). The CDR3 covers 14 residues. V lost 3 bases, J lost 5 bases, and 14 bases lay in between. CDR3 sequence reads: CASSLGGGQDEQYF. The CDR3 DNA follows: TGTGCCAGCAGTTTGGGTGGGGGGCAGGACGAGCAGTACTTC.

This clonotype turned up a few times. The rearrangement joins TRBV6-1 to TRBJ2-1, with 7 bases that match TRBD1. After removal of 6 bases from V and 0 bases from J, the junction contained 11 bases not matched to a gene. CDR3 size: 17 residues. Per germline, CDR1 MNHNS and CDR2 SASEGT. For the CDR3, the DNA is TGTGCCAGCAGCCGCCGGGACAGCCAACCCTCCTACAATGAGCAGTTCTTC. This translates into CASSRRDSQPSYNEQFF.

The table lists this clonotype with a few counts. V is TRBV10-3 and J is TRBJ2-3; D possibly corresponds to TRBD1 (5 bases). Germline CDR1 ENHRY, CDR2 SYGVKD. The CDR3 consists of 17 residues. Trimming pared 3 bases from V and 3 bases from J, leaving 19 bases between. The CDR3 DNA is TGTGCCATCAGTGACGCGCCCGCAGGGTTTAGGACAGATACGCAGTATTTT. Translating it yields CAISDAPAGFRTDTQYF.

This clonotype was picked up a small number of times. The genes are TRBV7-2 and TRBJ2-7; 9 bases map to TRBD1. CDR3 length: 15 amino acids. Germline trimming cut 5 bases from V and 2 bases from J; bases unmatched to any gene: 7. Germline lookup yields CDR1 SGHTA and CDR2 FQGNSA. CDR3 protein: CASSQWDRDPYEQYF. The CDR3 region has the DNA TGTGCCAGCAGCCAGTGGGACAGGGATCCCTACGAGCAGTACTTC.

In this sample, this clonotype turned up a few times. This chain uses TRBV10-3 with TRBJ1-1; D ambiguous. Germline CDR1 reads ENHRY; CDR2 reads SYGVKD. V lost 8 bases and J 4 bases, leaving 17 bases between the germline ends. The length of the CDR3 is 14 residues. CDR3 protein: CAISPVIIVTEAFF. The CDR3 DNA reads TGTGCCATCTCCCCGGTCATAATAGTCACTGAAGCTTTCTTT.

The chain carries TRBV29-1 and TRBJ2-1, with D perhaps matching TRBD1 (6 bases). V lost 3 bases and J 0 bases, leaving 6 bases between the germline ends. Germline V gene sequence: CDR1 SQVTM, CDR2 ANQGSEA. This CDR3 comprises 13 residues. The CDR3, as DNA: TGCAGCGTTGAGGACAGCTCCTACAATGAGCAGTTCTTC. Protein sequence: CSVEDSSYNEQFF.

This clonotype was found a few times. V and J are TRBV7-8 and TRBJ2-7; TRBD1 agrees at 9 bases. Trimming at V came to 8 bases and at J to 0 bases, leaving 8 bases not matched to a gene. The CDR3 has 15 residues. Germline V gene data show CDR1 as SGHVS and CDR2 as FQNEAQ. The DNA for the CDR3 is TGTGCCAGCCGTACGATGGGACAGGGCTCCTACGAGCAGTACGTC. Encoded protein: CASRTMGQGSYEQYV.

The chain combines TRBV7-3 with TRBJ2-3; TRBD2 aligns across 7 bases. This CDR3 spans 17 amino acids. Trimming took 5 bases from V and 1 from J; bases not matched to a gene: 12. Germline V lookup: CDR1 SGHTA, CDR2 FQGTGA. The CDR3 is CASSLSPSSGRTDTQYF. Here the CDR3 DNA reads TGTGCCAGCAGCCTCTCTCCCTCTAGCGGTCGCACAGATACGCAGTATTTT.

This clonotype has a handful of counts. The chain links TRBV6-1 to TRBJ2-1, with a tentative D call TRBD2 (6 bases). Trimming took 7 bases from V and 4 from J, leaving 20 bases between them. Germline V gene sequence: CDR1 MNHNS, CDR2 SASEGT. This CDR3 has 16 residues. This CDR3 reads CASTPRRGEWYNEQFF. The CDR3 DNA reads TGTGCCAGCACGCCCCGGCGCGGGGAGTGGTACAATGAGCAGTTCTTC.

This clonotype was counted at least ten times. The chain is built from TRBV12-3 or TRBV12-4 and TRBJ1-3; D may be TRBD1 (6 bases). Trimming removed 6 bases from V and 2 bases from J, with 11 bases in between. This CDR3 comprises 14 residues. The CDR3 loop reads CASRATGTGNTIYF. The CDR3, as DNA: TGTGCCAGCAGAGCCACAGGGACTGGAAACACCATATATTTT.

This chain links TRBV12-3 or TRBV12-4 with TRBJ1-1; maybe TRBD1 (6 bases). The CDR3 runs to 17 residues. V lost 3 bases and J lost 0, with 17 bases in between. CDR3 sequence reads: CASSFPTGALMNTEAFF. The CDR3 nucleotides read TGTGCCAGCAGTTTCCCGACGGGGGCTCTCATGAACACTGAAGCTTTCTTT.

This clonotype was detected a few times. This rearrangement joins TRBV4-3 to TRBJ2-1, with D uncertain. The CDR3 extends over 18 amino acids. Germline V gene sequence: CDR1 LGHNA, CDR2 YSLEER. Trimming shortened V by 0 bases and J by 0 bases, and 15 bases separated the two germline ends. This CDR3 is CASSQEPPTMGSYNEQFF. In DNA, the CDR3 is TGCGCCAGCAGCCAAGAGCCCCCCACGATGGGCTCCTACAATGAGCAGTTCTTC.

This clonotype was observed a few times. This chain joins TRBV6-4 and TRBJ2-3; D is unresolved. V was cut by 5 bases and J by 2 bases, with 11 bases left in between. CDR3 length: 14 residues. Germline V lookup: CDR1 MRHNA, CDR2 SNTAGT. The CDR3 protein is CASSQFWNTDTQYF. CDR3 sequence (DNA): TGTGCCAGCAGTCAATTCTGGAACACAGATACGCAGTATTTT.

This chain links TRBV5-7 with TRBJ2-7, with D perhaps matching TRBD1 (5 bases). TRBV5-7 is annotated as an ORF whose role is uncertain. This CDR3 contains 17 residues. Trimming shortened V by 5 bases and J by 7 bases, and 28 bases separated the two germline ends. CDR3 nucleotides: TGTGCCAGCAGTTTCAGGGTTCCCGAAGGAAGGAAGAGGGAGCAGTACTTC. This gives the protein CASSFRVPEGRKREQYF.

This clonotype appeared a few times. The rearrangement uses TRBV29-1 and TRBJ2-7, with 8 bases aligning to TRBD1. There are 15 residues in the CDR3. The V gene end was trimmed by 7 bases and the J gene end by 0 bases; junction bases not matched to a gene: 11. CDR1 and CDR2 (germline): SQVTM, ANQGSEA. The CDR3 coding sequence is TGCAGCGCTAGAATGGGTACAGGGGGCTCCTACGAGCAGTACTTC. Translation gives CSARMGTGGSYEQYF.

The sample holds a few counts of this clonotype. This sequence joins TRBV6-1 and TRBJ2-3; D is perhaps TRBD2 (7 bases). The ends were cut back, 6 bases at V and 4 bases at J, with 23 bases in the middle. The length of the CDR3 is 17 residues. Germline CDR1 MNHNS, CDR2 SASEGT. Here the CDR3 DNA reads TGTGCCAGCAGGCACATGCTGGGGGGGCTGAGCGCAGATACGCAGTATTTT. This translates into CASRHMLGGLSADTQYF.

The CDR3 nucleotides read TGTGCCAGCAGCCCACAGGGGGCGTCTGGGGCCAACGTCCTGACTTTC. Protein: CASSPQGASGANVLTF. The rearrangement links TRBV27 to TRBJ2-6; 9 positions match TRBD1. This CDR3 is built from 16 residues. Germline-derived CDR1 and CDR2 are MNHEY and SMNVEV (reference sequence). Trimming removed 6 bases from V and 1 base from J; junction bases left unmatched: 4.

J is TRBJ1-6 and V is TRBV4-3; 7 positions match TRBD1. The V gene's germline CDR1 is LGHNA and CDR2 YSLEER. This CDR3 spans 17 amino acids. V gave up 1 base and J gave up 1 base; unmatched junction bases: 4. CDR3 sequence (DNA): TGCGCCAGCAGCCAAGGAACAGGGGCGTCCTATAATTCACCCCTCCACTTT. Residues: CASSQGTGASYNSPLHF.